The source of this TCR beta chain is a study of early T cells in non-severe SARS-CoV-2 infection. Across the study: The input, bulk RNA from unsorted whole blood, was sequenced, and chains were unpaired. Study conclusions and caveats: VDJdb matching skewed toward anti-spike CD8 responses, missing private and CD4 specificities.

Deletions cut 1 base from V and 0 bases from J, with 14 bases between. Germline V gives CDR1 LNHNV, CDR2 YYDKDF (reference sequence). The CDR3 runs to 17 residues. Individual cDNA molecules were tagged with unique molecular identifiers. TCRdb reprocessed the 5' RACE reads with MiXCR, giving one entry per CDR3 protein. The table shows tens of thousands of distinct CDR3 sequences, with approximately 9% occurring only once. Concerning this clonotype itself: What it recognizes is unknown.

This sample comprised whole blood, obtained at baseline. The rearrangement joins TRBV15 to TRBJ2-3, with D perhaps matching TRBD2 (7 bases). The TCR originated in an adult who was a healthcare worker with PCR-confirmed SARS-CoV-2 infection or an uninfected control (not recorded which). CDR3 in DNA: TGTGCCACCAGCAGAGCGGGGCGGGGGCTTAGCACAGATACGCAGTATTTT. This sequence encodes CATSRAGRGLSTDTQYF.